This T cell receptor beta chain was recovered during a study of blood T cell repertoires in COVID-19. The wider study: Sites across the United States, Italy and Spain contributed samples from acute and convalescent COVID-19. The analysed material was cDNA or gDNA that came from T cells, B-cell-depleted T cells, or PBMCs.

J lost 10 bases, V lost 4 bases, and 7 bases had no gene match. CDR1 and CDR2 (germline): KGHDR, SFDVKD. The CDR3 is 15 residues long. Study processing details: Scientists estimated how many nucleated cells there were by amplifying reference gene primers. Measured with immunoSEQ multiplex PCR; TCRdb has only the in-frame clones, and not every one. V and J calls and clone size are copied from that table; D and trimming were computed from the DNA. The table has nearly 90,000 clones, approximately 75% seen once. The receptor was derived from a woman older than 75 with acute or convalescent COVID-19. The chain joins TRBV24-1 to TRBJ2-1; the match to TRBD2 covers 12 bases. The sample was peripheral blood. CDR3 protein: CATSDTSGGSGEQFF. The DNA for the CDR3 is TGTGCCACCAGTGACACTAGCGGGGGGTCAGGGGAGCAGTTCTTC.